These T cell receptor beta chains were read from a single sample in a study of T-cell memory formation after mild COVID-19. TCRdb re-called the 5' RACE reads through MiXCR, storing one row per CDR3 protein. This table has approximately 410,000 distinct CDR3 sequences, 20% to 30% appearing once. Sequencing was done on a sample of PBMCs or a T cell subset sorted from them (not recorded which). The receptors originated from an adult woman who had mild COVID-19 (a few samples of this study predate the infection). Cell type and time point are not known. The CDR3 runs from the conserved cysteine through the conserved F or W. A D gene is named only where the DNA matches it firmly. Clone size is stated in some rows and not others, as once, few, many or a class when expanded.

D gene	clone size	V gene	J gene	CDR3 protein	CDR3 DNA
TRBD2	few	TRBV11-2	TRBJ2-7	CASSSGLAVSYEQYF	TGTGCCAGCAGCTCGGGACTAGCGGTCTCCTACGAGCAGTACTTC
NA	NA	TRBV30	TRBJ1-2	CAWSVAIGQYTF	TGTGCCTGGAGTGTGGCCATTGGGCAGTACACCTTC
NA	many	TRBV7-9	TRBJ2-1	CASSLLTGFGDEQFF	TGTGCCAGCAGCCTACTCACAGGGTTCGGGGATGAGCAGTTCTTC
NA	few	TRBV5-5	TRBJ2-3	CASSPGQSITDTQYF	TGTGCCAGCAGCCCAGGACAATCAATCACAGATACGCAGTATTTT
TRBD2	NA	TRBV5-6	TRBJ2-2	CASSPSGLAGVAAGELFF	TGTGCCAGCAGCCCGTCGGGACTAGCGGGAGTGGCGGCCGGGGAGCTGTTTTTT
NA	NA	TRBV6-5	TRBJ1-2	CASSYSVTGNYGYTF	TGTGCCAGCAGTTACTCGGTTACAGGGAACTATGGCTACACCTTC
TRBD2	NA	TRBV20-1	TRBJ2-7	CSARTTLAGGLDRQYF	TGCAGTGCTAGGACAACACTAGCGGGGGGCCTCGATCGGCAGTACTTC
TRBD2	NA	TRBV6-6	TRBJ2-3	CASSTGAREIDTQYF	TGTGCCAGCAGTACCGGTGCGCGGGAGATAGATACGCAGTATTTT
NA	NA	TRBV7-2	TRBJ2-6	CASSLGLLMANVLTF	TGTGCCAGCAGCTTAGGACTCCTGATGGCCAACGTCCTGACTTTC
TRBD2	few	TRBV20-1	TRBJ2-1	CSALLGGLAGEVAPEQFF	TGCAGTGCTCTACTGGGGGGACTAGCGGGGGAAGTCGCCCCGGAGCAGTTCTTC
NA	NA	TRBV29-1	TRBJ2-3	CSVGAGQLTDTQYF	TGCAGCGTTGGAGCGGGACAGCTCACAGATACGCAGTATTTT
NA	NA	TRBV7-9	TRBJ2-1	CASSLAPTYNEQFF	TGTGCCAGCAGCCTGGCGCCTACCTACAATGAGCAGTTCTTC
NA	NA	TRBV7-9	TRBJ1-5	CASSPRPGRCNQPQHF	TGTGCCAGCAGCCCCCGGCCGGGGCGTTGCAATCAGCCCCAGCATTTT
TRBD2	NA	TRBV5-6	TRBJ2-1	CASSSTSGRASYNEQFF	TGTGCCAGCAGCTCTACTAGCGGGAGGGCCTCATACAATGAGCAGTTCTTC
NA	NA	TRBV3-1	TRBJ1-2	CASSQEGGPRPYGYTF	TGTGCCAGCAGCCAAGAAGGTGGGCCTCGCCCGTATGGCTACACCTTC
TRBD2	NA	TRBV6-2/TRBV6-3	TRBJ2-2	CASCLRTGMRGSTGELFF	TGTGCCAGCTGCCTTCGGACGGGAATGCGGGGGTCCACCGGGGAGCTGTTTTTT
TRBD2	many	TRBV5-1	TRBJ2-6	CASSLLGNPGLADPQDPGANVLTF	TGCGCCAGCAGCCTGCTGGGTAATCCGGGACTAGCGGACCCACAAGACCCTGGGGCCAACGTCCTGACTTTC